This is a list of T cell receptor beta chains from one sample in a study of T-cell reconstitution after alpha-beta-depleted transplantation in children. Each CDR3 protein is one row after TCRdb ran MiXCR on the PCR reads. The profile covers hundreds of thousands of distinct CDR3 sequences, with roughly a tenth appearing a single time and less than 5% taken by the ten largest. The specimen comprised PBMCs from the stem cell graft donor, sampled from the stem cell graft. All receptors derive from a human donor who donated a stem cell graft to a child with acute myeloid leukemia. The CDR3 runs from the conserved cysteine through the conserved F or W. A D gene is named only where the DNA matches it firmly. Expanded clones are given a class, and other clones once, few, many or no size at all.

J	V	size	D	CDR3	DNA
TRBJ1-5	TRBV20-1	many	TRBD1	CSASRGTGSNQPQHF	TGCAGTGCTAGTCGAGGGACAGGGAGCAATCAGCCCCAGCATTTT
TRBJ1-1	TRBV6-5	many	NA	CASSLVGGADEAFF	TGTGCCAGCAGTCTCGTCGGGGGGGCGGATGAAGCTTTCTTT
TRBJ2-1	TRBV20-1	NA	TRBD2	CSARVGGGNHEQFF	TGCAGTGCTAGAGTCGGCGGGGGGAACCATGAGCAGTTCTTC
TRBJ2-7	TRBV20-1	NA	NA	CSARLEAGEQYF	TGCAGTGCTAGACTAGAGGCCGGCGAGCAGTACTTC
TRBJ2-2	TRBV27	few	TRBD2	CASSLLAGTPGELFF	TGTGCCAGCAGTTTATTAGCGGGTACCCCCGGGGAGCTGTTTTTT
TRBJ2-5	TRBV20-1	few	TRBD1	CSARDLGTEQETQYF	TGCAGTGCTAGAGATCTTGGGACAGAACAAGAGACCCAGTACTTC
TRBJ1-1	TRBV6-1	many	NA	CASRSLMNTEAFF	TGTGCCAGCAGAAGCCTGATGAACACTGAAGCTTTCTTT
TRBJ1-2	TRBV6-2/TRBV6-3	few	TRBD1	CASTHPGTGVIYGYTF	TGTGCCAGCACCCACCCTGGGACAGGGGTGATCTATGGCTACACCTTC
TRBJ2-7	TRBV7-9	NA	TRBD2	CASSLAVAGVFDEQYF	TGTGCCAGCAGCTTAGCGGTAGCGGGAGTGTTTGACGAGCAGTACTTC
TRBJ2-7	TRBV14	NA	NA	CASKSETYEQYF	TGTGCCAGCAAATCCGAAACCTACGAGCAGTACTTC
TRBJ2-2	TRBV30	NA	TRBD2	CAWSSSGSTGELFF	TGTGCCTGGAGCTCTAGCGGGAGTACCGGGGAGCTGTTTTTT
TRBJ2-1	TRBV5-6	few	TRBD2	CASSLGAGGKHNEQFF	TGTGCCAGCAGCTTGGGGGCGGGAGGGAAACACAATGAGCAGTTCTTC
TRBJ1-2	TRBV29-1	few	NA	CSVDLRGNYGYTF	TGCAGCGTTGATTTGAGAGGGAACTATGGCTACACCTTC
TRBJ2-3	TRBV20-1	many	NA	CSASQRVSSDTQYF	TGCAGTGCTAGTCAAAGGGTCTCGTCGGATACGCAGTATTTT
TRBJ2-1	TRBV7-9	few	NA	CASTLQSSYNEQFF	TGTGCCAGCACCCTACAAAGCTCCTACAATGAGCAGTTCTTC
TRBJ1-5	TRBV29-1	few	NA	CSVSRNSNQPQHF	TGCAGCGTTAGTCGAAATAGCAATCAGCCCCAGCATTTT
TRBJ1-2	TRBV7-2	NA	NA	CASSLGQAPLNYGYTF	TGTGCCAGCAGCTTAGGCCAGGCCCCCTTGAACTATGGCTACACCTTC
TRBJ2-5	TRBV6-2/TRBV6-3	NA	TRBD2	CASRRASGRGETQYF	TGTGCCAGCAGACGAGCTAGCGGGAGGGGAGAGACCCAGTACTTC
TRBJ2-1	TRBV4-3	NA	NA	CASSPTGGSNEQFF	TGCGCCAGCAGTCCTACTGGAGGCTCCAATGAGCAGTTCTTC
TRBJ1-2	TRBV27	many	NA	CASRKGRIYGYTF	TGTGCCAGCAGAAAGGGACGGATCTATGGCTACACCTTC
TRBJ2-5	TRBV7-2	few	TRBD2	CASSSLPGLAGVETQYF	TGTGCCAGCAGCTCACTACCGGGACTAGCGGGAGTAGAGACCCAGTACTTC
TRBJ1-2	TRBV20-1	few	NA	CSARDDPNYGYTF	TGCAGTGCTAGAGATGACCCCAACTATGGCTACACCTTC
TRBJ2-3	TRBV15	few	TRBD1	CATSIPGQGHSSTDTQYF	TGTGCCACCAGCATACCGGGACAGGGACACTCTAGCACAGATACGCAGTATTTT
TRBJ2-1	TRBV29-1	many	TRBD2	CSVVGLAGGPAQFF	TGCAGCGTTGTGGGACTAGCGGGAGGCCCCGCGCAGTTCTTC
TRBJ1-5	TRBV28	few	TRBD1	CASSPARTGMSNQPQHF	TGTGCCAGCAGTCCAGCCCGGACAGGAATGAGCAATCAGCCCCAGCATTTT
TRBJ2-1	TRBV20-1	many	NA	CSARALANTYNEQFF	TGCAGTGCTAGGGCCCTAGCGAACACCTACAATGAGCAGTTCTTC
TRBJ2-1	TRBV7-7	few	TRBD2	CASSLSGSTHEQFF	TGTGCTAGCAGCCTTAGCGGGAGTACCCATGAGCAGTTCTTC
TRBJ2-1	TRBV12-3/TRBV12-4	NA	TRBD2	CASSAQTGGEQFF	TGTGCCAGCAGCGCCCAGACGGGGGGTGAGCAGTTCTTC